The text below deals with one TCR beta chain. Its antigen is as yet unknown. From the germline J gene comes the end of the CDR3, since the read stops 3 residues before it. Produced via immunoSEQ multiplex PCR; TCRdb's table is partial and in-frame only. This set yields about 28,000 clones and no singletons; the top ten hold under 4%. The data are from a study of T cell clonality in common variable immunodeficiency. The CDR3 spans 15 residues. Germline V gene lookup returns CDR1 KGHSH and CDR2 LQKENI. Trimming took 2 bases from V and 9 from J; bases not matched to a gene: 7. Study-level results: In common variable immunodeficiency, TCR beta chains reportedly carried fewer deletions and N-nucleotide insertions. Patient heterogeneity in the CVID cohort limited correlations between repertoire features and clinical complications.

This sequence originates from a human donor with common variable immunodeficiency. The material sequenced was peripheral blood mononuclear cells. The V gene is TRBV18, the J gene TRBJ2-1; 10 positions agree with TRBD2. CDR3 sequence: CASSPALAGASEQFF. The sequenced CDR3 bases are TGTGCCAGCTCACCAGCGCTAGCGGGGGCGAGTGAG.